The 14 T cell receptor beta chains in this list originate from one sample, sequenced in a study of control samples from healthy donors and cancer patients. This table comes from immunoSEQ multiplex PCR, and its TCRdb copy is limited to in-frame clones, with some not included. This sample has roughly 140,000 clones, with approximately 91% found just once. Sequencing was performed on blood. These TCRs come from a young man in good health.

CDR3 region: CASSVGLAGYTF. CDR3 bases: TGTGCCAGCTCCGTAGGGCTGGCTGGCTACACCTTC. V usage is TRBV25-1 and J usage is TRBJ1-2; D is uncertain. The CDR3 runs 12 residues. In germline, CDR1 is MGHDK, CDR2 SYGVNS. V was shortened by 8 bases and J by 7 bases, with 14 bases between the two germline ends.

CDR3: CASGRDPTGNTIYF. The CDR3 DNA reads TGTGCCAGCGGGAGGGACCCAACCGGAAACACCATATATTTT. The chain combines TRBV5-5 with TRBJ1-3, with D tentatively TRBD1 (5 bases). The length of the CDR3 is 14 residues. Trimming pared 7 bases from V and 4 bases from J, leaving 15 bases between. Per germline, CDR1 SGHKS and CDR2 YYEKEE (reference sequence).

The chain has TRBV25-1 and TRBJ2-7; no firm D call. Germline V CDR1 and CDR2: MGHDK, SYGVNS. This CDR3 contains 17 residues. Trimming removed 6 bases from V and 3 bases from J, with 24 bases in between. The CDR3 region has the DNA TGTGCCAGCAGAGCGCAACCGGGCCAACCCTTGGGCTACGAGCAGTACTTC. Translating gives CASRAQPGQPLGYEQYF.

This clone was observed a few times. DNA of the CDR3: TGTGCCAGCAGTCCTAGCGGGGGGAACACAGATACGCAGTATTTT. It is translated as CASSPSGGNTDTQYF. This sequence joins TRBV2 and TRBJ2-3; 11 bases align to TRBD2. Germline CDR1 is SNHLY and CDR2 is FYNNEI. The ends lost 5 bases at V and 2 bases at J; junction bases unmatched: 3. This CDR3 is built from 15 residues. Looking up the rest from reference TRBV2 and TRBJ2-3 gives the full variable domain: EPEVTQTPSHQVTQMGQEVILRCVPISNHLYFYWYRQILGQKVEFLVSFYNNEISEKSEIFDDQFSVERPDGSNFTLKIRSTKLEDSAMYFCASSPSGGNTDTQYFGPGTRLTVL.

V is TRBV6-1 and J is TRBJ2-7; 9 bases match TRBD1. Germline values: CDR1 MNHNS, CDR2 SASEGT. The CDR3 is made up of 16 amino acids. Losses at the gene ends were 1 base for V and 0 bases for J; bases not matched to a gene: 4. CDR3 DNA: TGTGCCAGCAGTGAAGGAGACAGGGGGAACTCCTACGAGCAGTACTTC. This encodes CASSEGDRGNSYEQYF.

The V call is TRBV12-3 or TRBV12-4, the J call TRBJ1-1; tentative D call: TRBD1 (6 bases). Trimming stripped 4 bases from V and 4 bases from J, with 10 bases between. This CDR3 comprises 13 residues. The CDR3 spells CASSSGGGTEAFF. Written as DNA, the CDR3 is TGTGCCAGCAGTTCGGGGGGCGGCACTGAAGCTTTCTTT.

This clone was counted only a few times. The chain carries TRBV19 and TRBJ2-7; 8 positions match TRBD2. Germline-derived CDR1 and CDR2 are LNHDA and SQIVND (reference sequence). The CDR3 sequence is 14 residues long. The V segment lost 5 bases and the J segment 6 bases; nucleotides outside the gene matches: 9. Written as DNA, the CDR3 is TGTGCCAGTAGTTCCGAGCGGGAGATAAGCGAGCAGTACTTC. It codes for CASSSEREISEQYF.

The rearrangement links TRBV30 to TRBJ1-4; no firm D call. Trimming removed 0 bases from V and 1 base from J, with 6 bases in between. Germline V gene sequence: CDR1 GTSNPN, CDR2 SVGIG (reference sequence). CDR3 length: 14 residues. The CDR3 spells CAWSVRETNEKLFF. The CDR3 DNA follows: TGTGCCTGGAGTGTGCGGGAAACTAATGAAAAACTGTTTTTT.

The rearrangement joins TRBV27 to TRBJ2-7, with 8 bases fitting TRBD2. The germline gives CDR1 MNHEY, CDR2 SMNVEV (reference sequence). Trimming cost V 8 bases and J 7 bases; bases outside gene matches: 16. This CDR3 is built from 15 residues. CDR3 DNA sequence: TGTGCCAGCGGGACCCTTAGCGGGGTGGTGGCGGAGCAGTACTTC. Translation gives CASGTLSGVVAEQYF.

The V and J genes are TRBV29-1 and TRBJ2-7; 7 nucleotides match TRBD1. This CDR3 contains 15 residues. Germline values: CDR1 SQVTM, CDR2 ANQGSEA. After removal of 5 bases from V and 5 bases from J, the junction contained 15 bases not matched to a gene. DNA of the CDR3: TGCAGCGTTTGGGGGCCAAGGGGGCACGGGGACGAGCAGTACTTC. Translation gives CSVWGPRGHGDEQYF.

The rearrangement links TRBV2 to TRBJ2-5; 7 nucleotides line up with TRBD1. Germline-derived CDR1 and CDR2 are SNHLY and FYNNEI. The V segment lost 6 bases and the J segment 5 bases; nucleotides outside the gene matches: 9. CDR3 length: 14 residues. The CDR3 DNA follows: TGTGCCAGCAGCAGGACGAGGGGGCGGGAGACCCAGTACTTC. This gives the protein CASSRTRGRETQYF.

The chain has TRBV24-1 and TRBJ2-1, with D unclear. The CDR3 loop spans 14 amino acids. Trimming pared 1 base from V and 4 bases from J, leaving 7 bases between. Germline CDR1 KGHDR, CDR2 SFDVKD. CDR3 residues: CATSDFALYNEQFF. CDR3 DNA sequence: TGTGCCACCAGTGATTTCGCACTGTACAATGAGCAGTTCTTC.

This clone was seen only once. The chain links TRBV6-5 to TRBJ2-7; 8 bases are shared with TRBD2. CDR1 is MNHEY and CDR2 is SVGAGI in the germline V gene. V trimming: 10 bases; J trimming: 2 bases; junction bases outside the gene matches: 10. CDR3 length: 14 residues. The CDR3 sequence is CAIPRLSGAYEQYF. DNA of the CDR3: TGTGCCATTCCCCGGCTTAGCGGGGCCTACGAGCAGTACTTC.

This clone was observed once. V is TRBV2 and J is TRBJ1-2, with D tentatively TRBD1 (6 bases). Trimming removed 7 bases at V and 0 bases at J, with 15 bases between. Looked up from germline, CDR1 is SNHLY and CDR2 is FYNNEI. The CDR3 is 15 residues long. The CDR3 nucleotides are TGTGCCAGCAAAAACCGGGACACTACTAACTATGGCTACACCTTC. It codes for CASKNRDTTNYGYTF. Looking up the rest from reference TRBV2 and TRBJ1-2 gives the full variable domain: EPEVTQTPSHQVTQMGQEVILRCVPISNHLYFYWYRQILGQKVEFLVSFYNNEISEKSEIFDDQFSVERPDGSNFTLKIRSTKLEDSAMYFCASKNRDTTNYGYTFGSGTRLTVV.